This TCR beta chain appears in the sequencing data of a study of regulatory T cells in long-lasting Graves disease. TCRdb reprocessed the reads with MiXCR, giving one entry per CDR3 protein. The sample has more than 950 distinct CDR3 sequences, less than 65% seen once. The CDR3 sequence is 13 residues long. Germline V gives CDR1 SNHLY, CDR2 FYNNEI. V lost 4 bases and J lost 2, with 9 bases in between. The study's findings and limits: It was in persistent disease that TRBV28, TRBJ1-2 and TRBJ2-5 were favored. Thyroid tissue was not studied; only peripheral blood was. Those with persistent disease had in common more public clonotypes (roughly 3,000) than new patients (approximately 890).

PBMCs were the source of the RNA used for TCR sequencing. Doctors identified Graves' disease using the American Thyroid Association guidelines. As regards this clonotype: Its antigen remains unidentified.

The receptor's source is a female donor with Graves disease. The chain employs TRBV2 and TRBJ2-7; no clear D. The sequencing used peripheral blood mononuclear cells (PBMCs), collected with antithyroid drug treatment, in newly diagnosed or persistent Graves disease (not recorded which). This chain's CDR3 is CASSVERAYEQYF. The CDR3 DNA reads as TGTGCCAGCAGTGTAGAAAGGGCCTACGAGCAGTACTTC. The variable domain in full, completed from reference TRBV2 and TRBJ2-7, reads EPEVTQTPSHQVTQMGQEVILRCVPISNHLYFYWYRQILGQKVEFLVSFYNNEISEKSEIFDDQFSVERPDGSNFTLKIRSTKLEDSAMYFCASSVERAYEQYFGPGTRLTVT.